A selection of T cell receptor beta chains follows, all from one sample in a study of blood T cell repertoires in COVID-19. Profiled with immunoSEQ multiplex PCR; TCRdb holds only in-frame clones, not every one. The data contain around 150,000 clones, around 92% of them singletons. The sample was peripheral blood. Receptors originate from a man aged 25-40 years with COVID-19, enrolled during active disease. The CDR3 runs from the conserved cysteine through the conserved F or W. The order of the fields is CDR3 protein, CDR3 DNA, clone size, J gene, D gene, V gene. D genes are given only for firm matches. Clone size is stated in some rows and not others, as once, few, many or a class when expanded.

CASSGSGSGFGELFF TGTGCCAGCAGTGGGAGCGGGAGTGGGTTTGGGGAGCTGTTTTTT . TRBJ2-2 TRBD2 TRBV28
CASSQGPQAYNEQFF TGTGCCAGCAGCCAGGGTCCGCAGGCCTACAATGAGCAGTTCTTC . TRBJ2-1 . TRBV4-2
CASSLLAGVRRTGELFF TGTGCCAGCAGTTTACTAGCGGGAGTACGACGCACCGGGGAGCTGTTTTTT . TRBJ2-2 TRBD2 TRBV27
CASSPNSGQGKNYGYTF TGTGCCAGCAGTCCAAACTCGGGACAGGGGAAGAACTATGGCTACACCTTC . TRBJ1-2 TRBD1 TRBV27
CASSRSLQGVEEKLFF TGCGCCAGCAGCCGAAGTTTACAGGGGGTTGAGGAAAAACTGTTTTTT . TRBJ1-4 TRBD1 TRBV4-3
CATSRGGGTGGADGYTF TGTGCCACCAGCAGAGGAGGAGGGACAGGGGGCGCGGACGGCTACACCTTC . TRBJ1-2 TRBD1 TRBV15
CASSYRGNQPQHF TGTGCCAGCAGTTACAGAGGCAATCAGCCCCAGCATTTT few TRBJ1-5 . TRBV6-2/TRBV6-3
CASSLSRVYEQYF TGTGCCAGCAGTTTATCGAGGGTCTACGAGCAGTACTTC . TRBJ2-7 . TRBV27
CASTLAGPGVNEQFF TGTGCCAGCACCCTAGCGGGGCCTGGTGTGAATGAGCAGTTCTTC . TRBJ2-1 TRBD2 TRBV27
CASSRAGASSYEQYF TGTGCCAGCAGTAGAGCGGGAGCTAGCTCCTACGAGCAGTACTTC . TRBJ2-7 TRBD2 TRBV6-2/TRBV6-3
CASSVGSRGRETQYF TGTGCCAGCAGCGTAGGGTCCAGGGGAAGAGAGACCCAGTACTTC . TRBJ2-5 . TRBV9
CASSPRQGANEKLFF TGTGCCAGCAGCCCCAGACAGGGAGCTAATGAAAAACTGTTTTTT . TRBJ1-4 TRBD1 TRBV7-2
CASSSLRTTYYNEQFF TGTGCCAGCAGCTCTCTCCGGACTACCTATTACAATGAGCAGTTCTTC . TRBJ2-1 . TRBV11-2